Below are 31 T cell receptor beta chains sequenced from a single sample in a study of T cell responses to AZD1222 COVID-19 vaccine. Here immunoSEQ multiplex PCR was the method, and the copy in TCRdb shows in-frame clones only, minus some. The table shows approximately 150,000 clones, with under 95% occurring only once. The sample consisted of peripheral blood, taken 28 days after the second dose of the MenACWY control vaccine. The receptors originated from an adult who received the MenACWY meningococcal vaccine as a control.

This clone was observed a handful of times. This sequence joins TRBV6-1 and TRBJ2-7, with 10 bases aligning to TRBD1. The junction had 10 bases not matched to a gene; V was cut back by 4 bases and J by 1 base. CDR3 length equals 17 residues. Per germline, CDR1 MNHNS and CDR2 SASEGT. The DNA for the CDR3 is TGTGCCAGCAGTGCGTCCCCTCGGGGACAGGGGTCCTACGAGCAGTACTTC. The encoded protein is CASSASPRGQGSYEQYF.

The chain uses TRBV6-2 or TRBV6-3 and TRBJ2-2, with 9 bases aligning to TRBD2. Germline V gene data show CDR1 as MNHEY and CDR2 as SVGEGT. Trimming removed 6 bases from V and 4 bases from J; junction bases left unmatched: 12. This CDR3 spans 17 amino acids. The CDR3 here is CASSQPGLAGLTGELFF. In DNA form, the CDR3 reads TGTGCCAGCAGCCAGCCGGGGCTAGCGGGACTCACCGGGGAGCTGTTTTTT.

The genes are TRBV5-1 and TRBJ2-2, with unresolved D. The V end lost 4 bases, the J end lost 0 bases, and 7 bases lay between the germline ends. Germline lookup yields CDR1 SGHRS and CDR2 YFSETQ. The CDR3 is made up of 14 amino acids. The chain's CDR3 is CASSGVANTGELFF. The CDR3 nucleotides are TGCGCCAGCAGCGGGGTAGCGAACACCGGGGAGCTGTTTTTT.

This CDR3 reads CASSFGTLSYEQYF. CDR3 DNA sequence: TGTGCCAGCAGTTTCGGGACCCTCTCCTACGAGCAGTACTTC. The chain combines TRBV7-9 with TRBJ2-7, with D possibly called TRBD1 or TRBD2 (5 bases each). Germline loops: CDR1 SEHNR, CDR2 FQNEAQ (reference sequence). The CDR3 is 14 residues long. V gave up 6 bases and J gave up 0 bases, with 12 bases separating them. Full variable domain (rest looked up from reference TRBV7-9 and TRBJ2-7): DTGVSQNPRHKITKRGQNVTFRCDPISEHNRLYWYRQTLGQGPEFLTYFQNEAQLEKSRLLSDRFSAERPKGSFSTLEIQRTEQGDSAMYLCASSFGTLSYEQYFGPGTRLTVT.

The genes are TRBV12-3 or TRBV12-4 and TRBJ2-3; D perhaps matches TRBD2 (5 bases). The V gene lost 8 bases and the J gene lost 6 bases, with 12 bases spanning the gap. There are 12 residues in the CDR3. CDR3 protein: CASLSPGDTQYF. DNA for the CDR3: TGTGCCAGCCTTTCTCCGGGGGATACGCAGTATTTT.

This CDR3 is CASSLLSNQPQHF. CDR3 nucleotides: TGTGCCAGCAGTTTACTGAGTAATCAGCCCCAGCATTTT. The chain is built from TRBV28 and TRBJ1-5; no reliable D call. This CDR3 comprises 13 residues. V lost 2 bases, J lost 4 bases, and 6 bases lay in between. Germline loops: CDR1 MDHEN, CDR2 SYDVKM.

The chain joins TRBV6-5 to TRBJ1-2; D unresolved. Trimming cost V 2 bases and J 4 bases, with 11 bases left between them. Looked up from germline, CDR1 is MNHEY and CDR2 is SVGAGI. The CDR3 has 14 residues. The CDR3 spells CASSYRVKPYGYTF. For the CDR3, the DNA is TGTGCCAGCAGTTACCGTGTCAAACCCTATGGCTACACCTTC.

In this sample, this clone turned up a few times. CDR3 nucleotides: TGTGCCAGCAGCTTACAGGGGAACACTGAAGCTTTCTTT. It codes for CASSLQGNTEAFF. The V gene is TRBV7-9, the J gene TRBJ1-1; a possible D gene is TRBD1 (5 bases). The CDR3 is 13 residues long. Trimming shortened V by 2 bases and J by 1 base, and 5 bases separated the two germline ends. Looked up from germline, CDR1 is SEHNR and CDR2 is FQNEAQ (reference sequence).

This sequence joins TRBV3-1 (or the pseudogene TRBV3-2) and TRBJ1-2, with D uncertain. The CDR3 sequence is 14 residues long. V dropped 0 bases and J dropped 2 bases, with 7 bases sitting between them. Looked up from germline, CDR1 is LGHDT and CDR2 is YNNKEL (reference sequence). In nucleotides, the CDR3 is TGTGCCAGCAGCCAAGACTCGGCAAACTATGGCTACACCTTC. Amino acid sequence: CASSQDSANYGYTF.

The CDR3 reads CASSQDSWGANVLTF. DNA for the CDR3: TGCGCCAGCAGCCAAGATTCATGGGGGGCCAACGTCCTGACTTTC. The chain links TRBV4-3 to TRBJ2-6; D uncertain. V was trimmed by 0 bases and J by 4 bases, leaving 7 bases between them. Germline V lookup: CDR1 LGHNA, CDR2 YSLEER. The CDR3 consists of 15 residues.

The chain carries TRBV18 and TRBJ2-7; D is undetermined. The CDR3 consists of 12 residues. Germline V gives CDR1 KGHSH, CDR2 LQKENI. Between the trimmed V and J ends, which lost 5 bases and 5 bases, there was a span of 10 bases. DNA of the CDR3: TGTGCCAGCTCAGGGCTTTCCGACGAGCAGTACTTC. Residues: CASSGLSDEQYF.

The chain couples TRBV7-2 to TRBJ1-4; TRBD1 matches at 7 bases. The J segment lost 4 bases and the V segment lost 2 bases, leaving 4 bases of the junction unmatched. Germline V gives CDR1 SGHTA, CDR2 FQGNSA. This CDR3 region has 15 residues. The CDR3 DNA is TGTGCCAGCAGCTTATCAGGGGGGAGTAATGAAAAACTGTTTTTT. It encodes CASSLSGGSNEKLFF. Full variable domain (outside the CDR3, taken from reference TRBV7-2 and TRBJ1-4): GAGVSQSPSNKVTEKGKDVELRCDPISGHTALYWYRQSLGQGLEFLIYFQGNSAPDKSGLPSDRFSAERTGGSVSTLTIQRTQQEDSAVYLCASSLSGGSNEKLFFGSGTQLSVL.

This chain uses TRBV6-5 with TRBJ1-4, with a possible D match to TRBD1 (6 bases). V shed 6 bases and J shed 4 bases, with 15 bases lying between them. Germline CDR1 reads MNHEY; CDR2 reads SVGAGI. There are 15 residues in the CDR3. This CDR3 reads CASRANDRFNEKLFF. CDR3 nucleotides: TGTGCCAGCAGGGCCAACGACAGGTTTAATGAAAAACTGTTTTTT.

V usage is TRBV21-1 and J usage is TRBJ2-1; the table's D call of TRBD1 was not tested on the DNA. TRBV21-1 corresponds to a pseudogene. This CDR3 has 19 residues. DNA of the CDR3: TGTGCCAGCAGCAAAGGGCCGCTGGGGGCTAGACACTCCTACAATGAGCAGTTCTTC. It specifies CASSKGPLGARHSYNEQFF.

This clone was detected only a few times. This chain connects TRBV30 to TRBJ2-5, with D possibly matching TRBD2 (7 bases). From germline, CDR1 is GTSNPN and CDR2 SVGIG (reference sequence). This CDR3 is 16 amino acids long. V lost 4 bases to trimming and J lost 2 bases, with 20 bases between them. CDR3 nucleotides: TGTGCCTGGAATTTAGGGGGGGGCAGAGAACAAGAGACCCAGTACTTC. Its translation: CAWNLGGGREQETQYF.

This clone was detected a few times. The chain has TRBV9 and TRBJ2-1, with TRBD2 matching over 10 bases. The CDR3 is 14 residues long. Germline-derived CDR1 and CDR2 are SGDLS and YYNGEE. Trimming took 0 bases from V and 8 from J; bases not matched to a gene: 2. CDR3 nucleotide sequence: TGTGCCAGCAGCGTAGCAGCGGGAGGGTATGAGCAGTTCTTC. This translates into CASSVAAGGYEQFF.

As DNA, the CDR3 is TGTGCCAGCAGTTATGAAGTCACCATATATTTT. Protein product: CASSYEVTIYF. The chain links TRBV12-3 or TRBV12-4 to TRBJ1-3, with D hard to call. V gave up 4 bases and J gave up 9 bases, with 7 bases separating them. The CDR3 spans 11 residues.

This clone was observed a few times. The V gene is TRBV2, the J gene TRBJ2-1; D not certain. Trimming cost V 1 base and J 7 bases, with 11 bases left between them. The CDR3 extends over 14 amino acids. CDR1 is SNHLY and CDR2 is FYNNEI in the germline V gene. The CDR3 DNA reads TGTGCCAGCAGTGAAGTGACGGGCCGAAATGAGCAGTTCTTC. Its translation: CASSEVTGRNEQFF. The complete variable domain, with remaining parts taken from reference TRBV2 and TRBJ2-1, reads EPEVTQTPSHQVTQMGQEVILRCVPISNHLYFYWYRQILGQKVEFLVSFYNNEISEKSEIFDDQFSVERPDGSNFTLKIRSTKLEDSAMYFCASSEVTGRNEQFFGPGTRLTVL.

The CDR3 DNA sequence: TGTGCCAGCAGCCAAGCCCGGGGGCGGAAGACCCAGTACTTC. Encoded protein: CASSQARGRKTQYF. The genes are TRBV3-1 (or the pseudogene TRBV3-2) and TRBJ2-5; D may correspond to TRBD1 or TRBD2 (6 bases each). The length of the CDR3 is 14 residues. Germline-derived CDR1 and CDR2 are LGHDT and YNNKEL (reference sequence). The germline V and J ends were trimmed by 1 base and 6 bases, with 12 bases remaining between them.

The CDR3: CANCTMSSSGNTIYF. CDR3 nucleotide sequence: TGTGCCAACTGCACTATGTCTAGCTCTGGAAACACCATATATTTT. The genes are TRBV9 and TRBJ1-3; no reliable D call. CDR3 length: 15 amino acids. Trimming pared 9 bases from V and 0 bases from J, leaving 16 bases between. Germline-derived CDR1 and CDR2 are SGDLS and YYNGEE.

The chain is built from TRBV2 and TRBJ1-2, with D perhaps matching TRBD1 (6 bases). The germline V gene encodes CDR1 SNHLY and CDR2 FYNNEI. V was shortened by 4 bases and J by 7 bases, with 22 bases between the two germline ends. The CDR3 sequence is 16 residues long. The CDR3 region has the DNA TGTGCCAGCAGTGGGTGGGTACAGGGCGTTCCGGGTGGCTACACCTTC. Translated: CASSGWVQGVPGGYTF. Variable domain in full (rest from reference TRBV2 and TRBJ1-2): EPEVTQTPSHQVTQMGQEVILRCVPISNHLYFYWYRQILGQKVEFLVSFYNNEISEKSEIFDDQFSVERPDGSNFTLKIRSTKLEDSAMYFCASSGWVQGVPGGYTFGSGTRLTVV.

This clone has more than one count but fewer than ten. The chain links TRBV5-1 to TRBJ1-2; D gene unclear. The CDR3 spans 13 residues. Germline CDR1 is SGHRS and CDR2 is YFSETQ. The V end lost 2 bases, the J end lost 1 base, and 6 bases lay between the germline ends. Here the CDR3 reads CASSFGNNYGYTF. CDR3 DNA: TGCGCCAGCAGCTTTGGCAATAACTATGGCTACACCTTC.

The V gene is TRBV3-1 (or the pseudogene TRBV3-2), the J gene TRBJ2-2; 13 bases map to TRBD2. CDR1 and CDR2 from the germline V gene are LGHDT and YNNKEL (reference sequence). The CDR3 runs to 16 residues. The trim removed 1 base at V and 7 bases at J, leaving 3 bases unmatched. The CDR3 sequence is CASSQGGLAGNGELFF. The CDR3 DNA sequence: TGTGCCAGCAGCCAAGGGGGACTAGCGGGAAACGGGGAGCTGTTTTTT.

This clone was observed once. The chain joins TRBV7-8 to TRBJ2-7; 8 bases agree with TRBD1. The germline V gene has CDR1 SGHVS and CDR2 FQNEAQ. The CDR3 has 15 amino acids. J was trimmed by 1 base and V by 3 bases; bases with no gene match: 5. The CDR3, as DNA: TGTGCCAGCAGCTTTTCGGGACAGGCATCCTACGAGCAGTACTTC. Translated: CASSFSGQASYEQYF.

The rearrangement joins TRBV19 to TRBJ1-1, with TRBD1 identical over 12 bases. The germline gives CDR1 LNHDA, CDR2 SQIVND (reference sequence). Germline trimming cut 8 bases from V and 4 bases from J; bases unmatched to any gene: 11. The CDR3 loop spans 16 amino acids. The CDR3 coding sequence is TGTGCCAGTCAGGGACAGGGGGCAGGGCTGGGCACTGAAGCTTTCTTT. This gives the protein CASQGQGAGLGTEAFF.

CDR3 loop: CASSSGGSGANVLTF. Written as DNA, the CDR3 is TGTGCCAGCAGCTCTGGGGGAAGTGGGGCCAACGTCCTGACTTTC. J is TRBJ2-6 and V is TRBV11-3; D may be TRBD1 or TRBD2 (5 bases each). Trimming removed 4 bases from V and 3 bases from J, with 10 bases in between. This CDR3 is 15 amino acids long. Germline assignment: CDR1 SGHNT and CDR2 YENEEA.

This sequence joins TRBV23-1 and TRBJ1-6; 8 nucleotides agree with TRBD1. Being an ORF, TRBV23-1 has a function that is uncertain. V lost 3 bases to trimming and J lost 0 bases; unmatched junction nucleotides: 7. The CDR3 consists of 18 residues. The CDR3 sequence is CASSHRTGISSYNSPLHF. As DNA, the CDR3 is TGCGCCAGCAGTCATCGGACAGGGATAAGCTCCTATAATTCACCCCTCCACTTT.

J is TRBJ2-4 and V is TRBV20-1; 8 bases align to TRBD1. J lost 4 bases, V lost 3 bases, and 11 bases had no gene match. The CDR3 covers 16 residues. Germline CDR1 and CDR2: DFQATT and SNEGSKA (reference sequence). The CDR3 region is CSASKPRDRLKNIQYF. As DNA, the CDR3 is TGCAGTGCTAGTAAACCCCGGGACAGGCTTAAAAACATTCAGTACTTC.

V and J are TRBV19 and TRBJ2-7; D is undetermined. With 9 bases removed from V and 5 bases from J, the gap between germline ends came to 11 bases. Looked up from germline, CDR1 is LNHDA and CDR2 is SQIVND (reference sequence). The CDR3 covers 11 residues. CDR3 coding DNA: TGTGCCAGCCGCCAAGGGAACGAGCAGTACTTC. Its translation is CASRQGNEQYF.

Note on this clone: Other DNA sequences in this sample translate to the same CDR3. The chain carries TRBV12-3 or TRBV12-4 and TRBJ1-2; D not resolved. This CDR3 has 12 amino acids. With 6 bases removed from V and 4 bases from J, the gap between germline ends came to 9 bases. The CDR3 reads CASSPSSYGYTF. The CDR3 nucleotides are TGTGCCAGCAGCCCTAGCAGCTATGGCTACACCTTC.

The chain is built from TRBV24-1 and TRBJ2-5; TRBD1 matches at 11 bases. With V trimmed by 3 bases and J by 1 base, 9 bases remained unmatched. CDR1 is KGHDR, CDR2 SFDVKD, per germline. The CDR3 has 18 residues. The CDR3 coding sequence is TGTGCCACCAGTGATCGAGTAAAGGGACAGGGGGGCCAAGAGACCCAGTACTTC. Its translation is CATSDRVKGQGGQETQYF.